The rows below give T cell receptor beta chains drawn from one sample of a study of blood T cells in healthy people across ages. TCRdb processed the 5' RACE reads anew with MiXCR; each CDR3 protein has one entry. The data hold about 1,400,000 distinct CDR3 sequences, with 42% observed a single time. Specimen: blood. These receptor sequences come from a woman aged 18-29 years in good health. Both conserved end residues are part of each CDR3. Fields, in order: J gene, V gene, CDR3 protein.

TRBJ2-5 TRBV4-1 CASSQDAAETQYF
TRBJ2-3 TRBV6-4 CASSDSMAGGADTQYF
TRBJ2-3 TRBV10-3 CAIGTTGTTSIDTQYF
TRBJ2-5 TRBV20-1 CSARPGGEQYF
NA TRBV28 CASREGGRVNYEQYF
TRBJ2-1 TRBV20-1 CSGFRRELNNEQFF
TRBJ1-2 TRBV12-3/TRBV12-4 CASSLGQVGYGYTF
TRBJ2-1 TRBV10-3 CAIRPAGEYNEQFF
TRBJ1-1 TRBV2 CASIVWGLYGGEAFF
TRBJ1-2 TRBV27 CASTFSGRLNYGYTF
TRBJ2-3 TRBV2 CASSRRPSGGPTDTQYF